Following are 20 T cell receptor beta chains from one sample sequenced in a study of PD-1 blockade in classical Hodgkin lymphoma. Relapse was seen in all patients after autologous stem cell transplantation, and brentuximab vedotin exposure was variable. Generated by immunoSEQ multiplex PCR, the TCRdb table keeps only in-frame clones and is missing some. This sample has under 100,000 clones; around 80% occur once, and the top ten carry 10% to 15%. The sample here was peripheral blood mononuclear cells (PBMCs), taken at baseline. These receptors originate from a human donor with classical Hodgkin lymphoma.

This clone was detected only a few times. The chain uses TRBV19 and TRBJ1-2; D unresolved. This CDR3 has 13 amino acids. The germline gives CDR1 LNHDA, CDR2 SQIVND (reference sequence). V lost 0 bases and J 7 bases, leaving 9 bases between the germline ends. CDR3 sequence: CASSIEGRSGYTF. CDR3 DNA: TGTGCCAGTAGTATAGAGGGAAGGTCTGGCTACACCTTC.

J is TRBJ2-7 and V is TRBV30, with TRBD2 matching 9 bases. V shed 5 bases and J 2 bases; nucleotides not matched to a gene: 10. Per the germline V gene, CDR1 is GTSNPN and CDR2 is SVGIG (reference sequence). The CDR3 extends over 15 amino acids. In DNA form, the CDR3 reads TGTGCCTGGTCAGGCCGACAGCGGGGGGCCTACGAGCAGTACTTC. Translation: CAWSGRQRGAYEQYF.

The V gene is TRBV5-1, the J gene TRBJ2-5; TRBD2 might be the D (5 bases). Germline assignment: CDR1 SGHRS and CDR2 YFSETQ. V lost 4 bases to trimming and J lost 5 bases, with 21 bases between them. This CDR3 comprises 16 residues. The CDR3 spells CASSTGLASLPETQYF. The CDR3 region has the DNA TGCGCCAGCAGCACCGGACTGGCGTCCCTACCGGAGACCCAGTACTTC.

The chain combines TRBV6-1 with TRBJ1-5; D is unresolved. V was clipped by 6 bases and J by 2 bases, with 8 bases between them. Germline V gene data show CDR1 as MNHNS and CDR2 as SASEGT. The CDR3 is 13 amino acids. The CDR3 sequence is CASRREGNQPQHF. The CDR3 coding sequence is TGTGCCAGCAGGAGGGAGGGCAATCAGCCCCAGCATTTT.

This clone has just one count. The chain employs TRBV5-5 and TRBJ2-7, with TRBD1 as a possible D gene (5 bases). Germline V gene sequence: CDR1 SGHKS, CDR2 YYEKEE (reference sequence). Trimming left V 4 bases short and J 0 bases short, with 11 bases between. The CDR3 totals 14 residues. CDR3: CASSRSDSSYEQYF. In DNA, the CDR3 is TGTGCCAGCAGCAGAAGCGACAGCTCCTACGAGCAGTACTTC.

The rearrangement joins TRBV10-3 to TRBJ2-7; 11 bases match TRBD1. Trimming took 6 bases from V and 6 from J; bases not matched to a gene: 7. The length of the CDR3 is 14 residues. Germline V gives CDR1 ENHRY, CDR2 SYGVKD. In DNA form, the CDR3 reads TGTGCCATCAGCGAGGGACAGGGGGAATCCGAGCAGTACTTC. Protein product: CAISEGQGESEQYF.

The chain is built from TRBV7-9 and TRBJ1-2; 9 nucleotides align to TRBD1. The germline CDR1 and CDR2 sequences are SEHNR and FQNEAQ (reference sequence). J was trimmed by 7 bases and V by 1 base; bases with no gene match: 1. CDR3 length: 13 amino acids. CDR3: CASSLGTGVGYTF. The CDR3 DNA is TGTGCCAGCAGCTTAGGGACAGGGGTTGGCTACACCTTC.

The V call is TRBV30, the J call TRBJ1-1; possibly TRBD1 for D (5 bases). Trimming took off 4 bases at V and 3 bases at J, with 15 bases between the two ends. Germline V gene sequence: CDR1 GTSNPN, CDR2 SVGIG (reference sequence). The CDR3 has 14 amino acids. The CDR3 coding sequence is TGTGCCTGGACAATGAGAGGGGCCCACACTGAAGCTTTCTTT. Encoded protein: CAWTMRGAHTEAFF.

This clone has a count of ten or more. The chain joins TRBV7-2 to TRBJ1-4; perhaps TRBD1 as D (6 bases). Germline V gives CDR1 SGHTA, CDR2 FQGNSA. The CDR3 length is 14 residues. V was cut by 5 bases and J by 7 bases, with 14 bases left in between. Here the CDR3 reads CASSRGAQGEKLFF. The CDR3 nucleotides are TGTGCCAGCAGCCGGGGGGCCCAGGGTGAAAAACTGTTTTTT.

The gene calls are TRBV6-1 and TRBJ2-1; D unclear. Germline lookup yields CDR1 MNHNS and CDR2 SASEGT. Trimming stripped 7 bases from V and 8 bases from J, with 12 bases between. The CDR3 runs 12 residues. CDR3 coding DNA: TGTGCCAGCACGGTGGAATTTGATGAGCAGTTCTTC. It specifies CASTVEFDEQFF.

This rearrangement joins TRBV2 to TRBJ2-3; D not resolved. Germline V lookup: CDR1 SNHLY, CDR2 FYNNEI. The CDR3 loop spans 14 amino acids. V lost 6 bases and J lost 2, with 12 bases in between. CDR3 nucleotide sequence: TGTGCCAGCAGCTATCTAACCATCACAGATACGCAGTATTTT. Translated, it gives CASSYLTITDTQYF.

This clone was seen at least ten times. The rearrangement joins TRBV6-6 to TRBJ2-7; tentatively, D is TRBD1 (5 bases). Trimming removed 2 bases from V and 1 base from J, with 9 bases in between. The CDR3 is 14 amino acids. The V gene's germline CDR1 is MNHNY and CDR2 SVGAGI (reference sequence). This CDR3 reads CASSYKTDSYEQYF. CDR3 in DNA: TGTGCCAGCAGTTACAAGACAGATTCCTACGAGCAGTACTTC.

The rearrangement links TRBV27 to TRBJ2-5; tentative D call: TRBD1 (5 bases). This CDR3 region has 13 residues. Germline V gives CDR1 MNHEY, CDR2 SMNVEV (reference sequence). V lost 4 bases and J lost 6, with 12 bases in between. The CDR3 bases are TGTGCCAGCAGTTGGACACAGGCCCAGACCCAGTACTTC. Translating gives CASSWTQAQTQYF.

This sequence joins TRBV10-3 and TRBJ1-4; D may be TRBD1 (5 bases). The CDR3 runs 14 residues. CDR1 ENHRY and CDR2 SYGVKD come from the germline V gene. The V end lost 2 bases, the J end lost 4 bases, and 8 bases lay between the germline ends. CDR3: CAISEGALNEKLFF. CDR3 nucleotide sequence: TGTGCCATCAGTGAGGGGGCCCTTAATGAAAAACTGTTTTTT.

V usage is TRBV28 and J usage is TRBJ1-2; 7 bases line up with TRBD1. This CDR3 region has 13 residues. Trimming cost V 6 bases and J 8 bases; bases outside gene matches: 9. The V gene's germline CDR1 is MDHEN and CDR2 SYDVKM. The CDR3 loop is CASRSTGLEGYTF. The CDR3, as DNA: TGTGCCAGCAGATCGACAGGGTTGGAGGGCTACACCTTC.

The chain uses TRBV7-2 and TRBJ2-7; maybe TRBD1 (6 bases). This CDR3 has 13 amino acids. Trimming left V 6 bases short and J 6 bases short, with 15 bases between. The germline CDR1 and CDR2 sequences are SGHTA and FQGNSA. The CDR3 spells CASRTRTGREQYF. The CDR3 DNA is TGTGCCAGCAGGACCCGTACAGGGCGCGAGCAGTACTTC.

V gene TRBV19 combines with J gene TRBJ1-5, with unresolved D. Trimming removed 3 bases at V and 2 bases at J, with 8 bases between. The CDR3 contains 14 residues. CDR1 and CDR2 (germline): LNHDA, SQIVND (reference sequence). In nucleotides, the CDR3 is TGTGCCAGTAGTATCTCATTTGGCAATCAGCCCCAGCATTTT. As protein: CASSISFGNQPQHF. The whole variable domain, filled in from reference TRBV19 and TRBJ1-5, reads DGGITQSPKYLFRKEGQNVTLSCEQNLNHDAMYWYRQDPGQGLRLIYYSQIVNDFQKGDIAEGYSVSREKKESFPLTVTSAQKNPTAFYLCASSISFGNQPQHFGDGTRLSIL.

This chain links TRBV28 with TRBJ1-2; weak D call: TRBD1 (6 bases). V gave up 4 bases and J gave up 4 bases, with 31 bases separating them. The CDR3 totals 20 residues. Germline values: CDR1 MDHEN, CDR2 SYDVKM. This CDR3 reads CASSSGVGTAEFLGGYGYTF. The CDR3 DNA follows: TGTGCCAGCAGTTCTGGGGTGGGGACTGCGGAATTTCTAGGGGGCTATGGCTACACCTTC.

Details on this clone: Other DNA sequences in the same sample also yield this CDR3. J is TRBJ1-5 and V is TRBV9; no clear D gene. CDR1 and CDR2 from the germline V gene are SGDLS and YYNGEE. CDR3 length: 15 residues. Trimming took off 0 bases at V and 0 bases at J, with 7 bases between the two ends. The CDR3 region is CASSVDGYSNQPQHF. The CDR3 coding sequence is TGTGCCAGCAGCGTAGACGGGTATAGCAATCAGCCCCAGCATTTT.

This clone was observed a handful of times. The CDR3: CASSMTGLGGELFF. The CDR3 DNA reads TGCGCCAGCAGCATGACAGGGTTAGGCGGGGAGCTGTTTTTT. The V call is TRBV10-2, the J call TRBJ2-2; 7 bases are shared with TRBD1. The CDR3 has 14 residues. V dropped 6 bases and J dropped 7; count of bases not matched to a gene: 8. CDR1 is WSHSY, CDR2 SAAADI, per germline.